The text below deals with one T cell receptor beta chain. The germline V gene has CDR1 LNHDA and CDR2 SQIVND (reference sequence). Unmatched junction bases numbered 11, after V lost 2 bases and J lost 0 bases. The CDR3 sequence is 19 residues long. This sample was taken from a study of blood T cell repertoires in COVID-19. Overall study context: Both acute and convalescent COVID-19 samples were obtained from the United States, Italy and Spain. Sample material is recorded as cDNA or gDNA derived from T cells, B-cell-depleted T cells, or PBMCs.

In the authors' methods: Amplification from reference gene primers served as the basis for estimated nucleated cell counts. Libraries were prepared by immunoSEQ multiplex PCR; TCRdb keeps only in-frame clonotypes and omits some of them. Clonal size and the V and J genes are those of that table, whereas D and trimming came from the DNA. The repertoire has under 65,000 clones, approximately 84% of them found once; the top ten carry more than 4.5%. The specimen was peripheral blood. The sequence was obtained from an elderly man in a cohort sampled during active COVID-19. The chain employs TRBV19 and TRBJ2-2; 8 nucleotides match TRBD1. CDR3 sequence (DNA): TGTGCCAGTAGTATATCTCCACCAGGGGGCTTAACGAACACCGGGGAGCTGTTTTTT. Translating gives CASSISPPGGLTNTGELFF. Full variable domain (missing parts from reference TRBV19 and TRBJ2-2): DGGITQSPKYLFRKEGQNVTLSCEQNLNHDAMYWYRQDPGQGLRLIYYSQIVNDFQKGDIAEGYSVSREKKESFPLTVTSAQKNPTAFYLCASSISPPGGLTNTGELFFGEGSRLTVL.